This T cell receptor beta chain is drawn from a study of CD8 T cells in ankylosing spondylitis. Whole-study results and caveats: Blood from ankylosing spondylitis patients appeared to carry a characteristic roughly eight-variant TCR beta motif. Reportedly, matched ankylosing spondylitis synovial fluid was significantly enriched for disease-linked clones.

This clonotype was found a few times. What it recognizes is unknown. Making the TCR beta libraries involved quantitative 5'-RACE with molecular barcodes. A single record per CDR3 protein comes from TCRdb applying MiXCR to the 5' RACE reads. The table lists around 330,000 distinct CDR3 sequences, 11% of them singletons. The sequence was collected from a female donor with ankylosing spondylitis or in good health (not recorded which). The sequenced material came from blood, either unsorted or a sorted T cell fraction (not recorded which).

This chain's CDR3 is CASSLDRLAYNEQFF. CDR3 sequence (DNA): TGTGCCAGCAGCTTAGACAGGCTGGCCTACAATGAGCAGTTCTTC. The chain has TRBV7-2 and TRBJ2-1; a weak D match, TRBD1 (5 bases). The CDR3 totals 15 residues. V shed 1 base and J shed 2 bases, with 9 bases lying between them. From germline, CDR1 is SGHTA and CDR2 FQGNSA.